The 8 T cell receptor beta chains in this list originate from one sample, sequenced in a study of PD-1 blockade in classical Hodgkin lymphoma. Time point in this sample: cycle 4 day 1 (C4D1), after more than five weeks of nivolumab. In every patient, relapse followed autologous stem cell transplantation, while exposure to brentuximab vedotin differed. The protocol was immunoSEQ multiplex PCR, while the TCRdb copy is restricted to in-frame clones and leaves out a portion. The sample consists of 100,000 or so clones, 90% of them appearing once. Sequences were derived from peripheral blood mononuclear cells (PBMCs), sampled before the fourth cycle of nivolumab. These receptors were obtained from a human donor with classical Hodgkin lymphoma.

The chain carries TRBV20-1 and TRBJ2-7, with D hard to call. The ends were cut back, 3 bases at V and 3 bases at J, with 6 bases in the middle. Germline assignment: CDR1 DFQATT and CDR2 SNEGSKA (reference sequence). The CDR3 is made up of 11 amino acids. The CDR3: CSARADYEQYF. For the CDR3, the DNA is TGCAGTGCTAGGGCGGACTACGAGCAGTACTTC.

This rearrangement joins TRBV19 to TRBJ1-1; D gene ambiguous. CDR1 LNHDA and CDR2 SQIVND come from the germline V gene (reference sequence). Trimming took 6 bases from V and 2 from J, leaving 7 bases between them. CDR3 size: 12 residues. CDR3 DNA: TGTGCCAGTAGAACGGGAAACACTGAAGCTTTCTTT. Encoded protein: CASRTGNTEAFF.

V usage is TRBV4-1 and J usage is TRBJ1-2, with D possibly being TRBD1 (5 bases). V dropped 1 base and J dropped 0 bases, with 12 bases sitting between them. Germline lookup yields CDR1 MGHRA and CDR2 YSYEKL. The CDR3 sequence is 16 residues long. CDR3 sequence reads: CASSQASGTTNYGYTF. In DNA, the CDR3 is TGCGCCAGCAGCCAAGCCTCGGGGACCACTAACTATGGCTACACCTTC.

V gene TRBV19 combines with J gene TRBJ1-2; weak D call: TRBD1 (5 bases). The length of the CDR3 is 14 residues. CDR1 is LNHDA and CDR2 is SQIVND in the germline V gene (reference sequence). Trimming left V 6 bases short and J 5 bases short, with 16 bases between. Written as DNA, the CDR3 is TGTGCCAGTAGCCCCAAGGGGACCGGGTATGGCTACACCTTC. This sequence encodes CASSPKGTGYGYTF.

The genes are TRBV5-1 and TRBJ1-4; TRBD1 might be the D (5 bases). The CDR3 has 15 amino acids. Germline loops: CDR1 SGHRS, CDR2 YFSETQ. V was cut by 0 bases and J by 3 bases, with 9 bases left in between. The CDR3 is CASSLGRAANEKLFF. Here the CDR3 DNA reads TGCGCCAGCAGCTTGGGCAGGGCGGCTAATGAAAAACTGTTTTTT.

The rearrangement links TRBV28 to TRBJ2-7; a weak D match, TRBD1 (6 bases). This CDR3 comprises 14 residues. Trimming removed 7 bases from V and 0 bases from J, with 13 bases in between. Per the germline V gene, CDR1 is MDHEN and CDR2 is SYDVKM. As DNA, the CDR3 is TGTGCCAGCACTTCAGGGGTAAGCTCCTACGAGCAGTACTTC. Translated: CASTSGVSSYEQYF.

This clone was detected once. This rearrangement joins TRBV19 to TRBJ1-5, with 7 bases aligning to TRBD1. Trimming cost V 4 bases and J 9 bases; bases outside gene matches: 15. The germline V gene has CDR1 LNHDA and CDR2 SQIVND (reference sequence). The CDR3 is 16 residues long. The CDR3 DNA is TGTGCCAGTAGTACACCTCCGGGACAGAGGGGATCGCCCCAGCATTTT. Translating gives CASSTPPGQRGSPQHF. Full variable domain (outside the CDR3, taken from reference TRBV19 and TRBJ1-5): DGGITQSPKYLFRKEGQNVTLSCEQNLNHDAMYWYRQDPGQGLRLIYYSQIVNDFQKGDIAEGYSVSREKKESFPLTVTSAQKNPTAFYLCASSTPPGQRGSPQHFGDGTRLSIL.

The CDR3 sequence: CASSLVHGGSYEQYF. The DNA for the CDR3 is TGTGCCAGCAGCTTAGTGCACGGGGGGTCCTACGAGCAGTACTTC. The genes are TRBV7-9 and TRBJ2-7, with 7 bases aligning to TRBD2. The CDR3 contains 15 residues. Germline V lookup: CDR1 SEHNR, CDR2 FQNEAQ (reference sequence). V dropped 1 base and J dropped 1; count of bases not matched to a gene: 4.